The source of this T cell receptor beta chain is a study of cytomegalovirus exposure and HLA in healthy donors. The CDR3 totals 14 residues. CDR1 is SGHRS and CDR2 is YFSETQ in the germline V gene. The V gene lost 0 bases and the J gene lost 3 bases, with 9 bases spanning the gap. Comments on this clone: Its antigen is unknown.

The PCR employed 60 Vbeta primers together with 13 Jbeta primers. Assay: immunoSEQ multiplex PCR; the TCRdb copy retains only in-frame clones and omits some. Of roughly 100,000 clones in the sample, roughly 80% are singletons; the top ten hold 8.5% to 10%. Study-wide findings and caveats: Donors belonging to an Asian-associated ancestry cluster reportedly showed fewer N-insertions in productive TCRs than the roughly 670-donor mean, according to what a later analysis found. Most TCR sequences showed up rarely, but some public TCRs showed up in many donors.

What was sequenced was PBMCs. The chain combines TRBV5-1 with TRBJ2-5, with D hard to call. This clonotype was sampled from a woman between 35 and 50 years old in good health and CMV-seropositive. The CDR3 sequence is CASSLVSREETQYF. The CDR3 DNA is TGCGCCAGCAGCTTGGTCTCTCGGGAAGAGACCCAGTACTTC.